The present TCR beta chain was sequenced within a study of shared clonotypes between healthy human individuals. Study summary: The study used three CD4 naive, three CD4 memory, two CD8 naive and one CD8 memory plate per donor. General observations from the study: Sequencing of the sorted subsets was shown by rarefaction to be incomplete despite large depth.

The method was immunoSEQ multiplex PCR; TCRdb's version includes in-frame clones alone and lacks a portion of them. The table includes over a million clones, over 95% detected once. About this clone: Its target is unknown.

The CDR3 has 14 residues. J was trimmed by 3 bases and V by 5 bases; bases with no gene match: 5. The V gene's germline CDR1 is MDHEN and CDR2 SYDVKM. Participating donors were healthy, HIV-negative adults free of recent acute infections or vaccinations. In the CD4+ fraction, cells were divided into CD45RA+ naive and CD45RA-negative memory subsets. The chain couples TRBV28 to TRBJ2-7, with TRBD2 identical over 9 bases. This clonotype was obtained from a man between 25 and 39 years old in good health. Input material: naive CD4+ T cells sorted from blood. The subset here: CD45RA+ positively selected. The CDR3 DNA follows: TGTGCCAGCAGTACGGTAGCGGGGGTCTACGAGCAGTACTTC. It translates to CASSTVAGVYEQYF.